The 31 T cell receptor beta chains given below trace back to one sample, sequenced in a study of technical replicates of blood from a handful of donors (TCRdb year 2017). Receptor amplification or capture employed the immunoSEQ multiplex PCR assay. TCRdb mirrors the immuneACCESS table, restricted to in-frame sequences. Some clones are absent from its copies; in checked studies, under half trace to an unresolved V gene, and the reason for the others is unknown. Recorded for this sample are over 65,000 clones; more than 95% of them occurred a single time. The ten largest clones represent over 0.15% of the sample. The sample consisted of T cells isolated from PBMCs. These receptor sequences come from a human donor in good health.

The chain employs TRBV14 and TRBJ1-2; D uncertain. Trimming took off 0 bases at V and 4 bases at J, with 18 bases between the two ends. Germline V lookup: CDR1 SGHDN, CDR2 FVKESK. This CDR3 region has 17 residues. The CDR3 reads CASSQDRYRELAYGYTF. In nucleotides, the CDR3 is TGTGCCAGCAGCCAAGATAGATACCGGGAACTCGCCTATGGCTACACCTTC.

The rearrangement joins TRBV11-3 to TRBJ2-5, with TRBD1 as a possible D gene (5 bases). CDR1 and CDR2 from the germline V gene are SGHNT and YENEEA. CDR3 size: 15 residues. V lost 5 bases, J lost 4 bases, and 17 bases lay in between. CDR3 loop: CASSRRYRLAETQYF. CDR3 nucleotides: TGTGCCAGCAGCCGCCGTTACAGGTTGGCAGAGACCCAGTACTTC.

The CDR3 loop reads CASSYGGMGETQYF. For the CDR3, the DNA is TGTGCCAGCAGTTATGGCGGTATGGGTGAGACCCAGTACTTC. The chain has TRBV6-5 and TRBJ2-5; D remains unclear. The CDR3 runs to 14 residues. Germline CDR1 and CDR2: MNHEY and SVGAGI. V gave up 3 bases and J gave up 5 bases, with 13 bases separating them.

The genes are TRBV5-4 and TRBJ1-2; TRBD1 might be the D (6 bases). Looked up from germline, CDR1 is SGHNT and CDR2 is YYREEE (reference sequence). Trimming cost V 0 bases and J 2 bases, with 8 bases left between them. This CDR3 region has 14 residues. CDR3 sequence: CASSLVTGNYGYTF. CDR3 DNA: TGTGCCAGCAGCTTGGTTACAGGGAACTATGGCTACACCTTC.

The chain couples TRBV28 to TRBJ2-3, with TRBD1 matching 7 bases. In germline, CDR1 is MDHEN, CDR2 SYDVKM. The CDR3 consists of 14 residues. The J segment lost 2 bases and the V segment lost 6 bases, leaving 5 bases of the junction unmatched. CDR3 sequence: CASRTGTDTDTQYF. The DNA of the CDR3 is TGTGCCAGCAGAACCGGGACAGACACAGATACGCAGTATTTT. The full variable domain, with the rest looked up from reference TRBV28 and TRBJ2-3, is DVKVTQSSRYLVKRTGEKVFLECVQDMDHENMFWYRQDPGLGLRLIYFSYDVKMKEKGDIPEGYSVSREKKERFSLILESASTNQTSMYLCASRTGTDTDTQYFGPGTRLTVL.

This clone is a singleton in its sample. This chain joins TRBV11-2 and TRBJ2-3, with TRBD2 matching 8 bases. This CDR3 contains 15 residues. V was pared by 4 bases and J by 4 bases, with 7 bases of the junction left unmatched. Germline CDR1 SGHAT, CDR2 FQNNGV. The CDR3 region is CASSWAGGLPDTQYF. In DNA form, the CDR3 reads TGTGCCAGCAGCTGGGCGGGAGGCCTTCCAGATACGCAGTATTTT.

This clone appeared once. This chain joins TRBV5-6 and TRBJ1-1, with a tentative D call TRBD1 (6 bases). Trimming removed 2 bases at V and 10 bases at J, with 15 bases between. Germline lookup yields CDR1 SGHDT and CDR2 YYEEEE. The CDR3 is made up of 13 amino acids. CDR3 in DNA: TGTGCCAGCAGCTTAGAACAGGGAGAGGGAGCTTTCTTT. It specifies CASSLEQGEGAFF.

V is TRBV7-8 and J is TRBJ2-7, with 8 bases aligning to TRBD1. V was clipped by 7 bases and J by 5 bases; unmatched bases: 16. Germline CDR1 is SGHVS and CDR2 is FQNEAQ. This CDR3 spans 16 amino acids. CDR3 region: CASTPGQGFSLDEQYF. The CDR3, as DNA: TGTGCCAGCACCCCTGGACAGGGCTTTTCCTTAGACGAGCAGTACTTC. The full variable domain, in which reference TRBV7-8 and TRBJ2-7 provide the parts outside the CDR3, is GAGVSQSPRYKVAKRGQDVALRCDPISGHVSLFWYQQALGQGPEFLTYFQNEAQLDKSGLPSDRFFAERPEGSVSTLKIQRTQQEDSAVYLCASTPGQGFSLDEQYFGPGTRLTVT.

The rearrangement joins TRBV15 to TRBJ2-7, with 9 bases lining up with TRBD1. Germline CDR1 reads LNHNV; CDR2 reads YYDKDF (reference sequence). V was pared by 3 bases and J by 4 bases, with 10 bases of the junction left unmatched. This CDR3 spans 16 amino acids. In DNA form, the CDR3 reads TGTGCCACCAGCAGGGCAACCGGGACAGGGCAGTACGAGCAGTACTTC. Encoded protein: CATSRATGTGQYEQYF.

J is TRBJ2-7 and V is TRBV11-3; 8 bases are shared with TRBD2. Per the germline V gene, CDR1 is SGHNT and CDR2 is YENEEA. The trim removed 1 base at V and 3 bases at J, leaving 8 bases unmatched. This CDR3 contains 16 residues. The CDR3 protein is CASSLGGSGAHYEQYF. The CDR3 DNA sequence: TGTGCCAGCAGCTTAGGCGGTAGCGGGGCTCACTACGAGCAGTACTTC.

The chain uses TRBV18 and TRBJ1-3; D call uncertain. V was cut by 6 bases and J by 4 bases, with 19 bases left in between. CDR1 and CDR2 (germline): KGHSH, LQKENI. The CDR3 is made up of 16 amino acids. The CDR3 here is CASSVGNSGEGNTIYF. The CDR3, as DNA: TGTGCCAGCTCTGTTGGGAACAGCGGAGAAGGAAACACCATATATTTT.

This chain connects TRBV10-2 to TRBJ1-2; 9 bases fit TRBD1. Trimming at V came to 5 bases and at J to 6 bases, leaving 7 bases not matched to a gene. This CDR3 spans 14 amino acids. Germline CDR1 reads WSHSY; CDR2 reads SAAADI. CDR3 DNA: TGCGCCAGCAGTTCAAACCGGGACAGGGATGGCTACACCTTC. It codes for CASSSNRDRDGYTF.

This rearrangement joins TRBV5-4 to TRBJ2-7; D may be TRBD1 (5 bases). The CDR3 sequence is 12 residues long. Trimming shortened V by 3 bases and J by 5 bases, and 9 bases separated the two germline ends. The germline CDR1 and CDR2 sequences are SGHNT and YYREEE (reference sequence). Here the CDR3 DNA reads TGTGCCAGCAGCTCAGGGATGGACGAGCAGTACTTC. Amino acids: CASSSGMDEQYF.

The rearrangement uses TRBV29-1 and TRBJ2-2, with D possibly TRBD2 on 5 matching bases. The CDR3 is 13 amino acids. Trimming stripped 4 bases from V and 1 base from J, with 7 bases between. Germline values: CDR1 SQVTM, CDR2 ANQGSEA. The CDR3 protein is CSVARGNTGELFF. The CDR3 region has the DNA TGCAGCGTTGCTCGGGGGAACACCGGGGAGCTGTTTTTT.

The CDR3 reads CASSSGVGKGDTQYF. CDR3 in DNA: TGTGCCAGCAGCAGCGGGGTGGGGAAGGGAGATACGCAGTATTTT. The chain combines TRBV6-5 with TRBJ2-3, with 7 positions matching TRBD2. This CDR3 is 15 amino acids long. Looked up from germline, CDR1 is MNHEY and CDR2 is SVGAGI. The ends lost 6 bases at V and 5 bases at J; junction bases unmatched: 11.

The chain is built from TRBV7-9 and TRBJ1-1, with 8 bases aligning to TRBD1. This CDR3 comprises 13 residues. V shed 9 bases and J 3 bases; nucleotides not matched to a gene: 6. Per the germline V gene, CDR1 is SEHNR and CDR2 is FQNEAQ (reference sequence). The CDR3 sequence: CASGGTGYTEAFF. The CDR3 DNA reads as TGTGCCAGTGGAGGGACAGGATACACTGAAGCTTTCTTT.

This chain links TRBV7-9 with TRBJ2-7; D unclear. This CDR3 comprises 12 residues. Per the germline V gene, CDR1 is SEHNR and CDR2 is FQNEAQ (reference sequence). V lost 3 bases, J lost 5 bases, and 8 bases lay in between. CDR3 nucleotides: TGTGCCAGCAGCTTCTTCTCTAACGAGCAGTACTTC. Translating it yields CASSFFSNEQYF.

This chain joins TRBV27 and TRBJ2-3; 9 positions agree with TRBD2. V dropped 3 bases and J dropped 4; count of bases not matched to a gene: 5. From germline, CDR1 is MNHEY and CDR2 SMNVEV (reference sequence). There are 15 residues in the CDR3. CDR3 nucleotide sequence: TGTGCCAGCAGTTTTGTAGCGGGAGTCGCAGATACGCAGTATTTT. Translated, it gives CASSFVAGVADTQYF.

This rearrangement joins TRBV2 to TRBJ2-7, with TRBD2 matching 10 bases. This CDR3 is 17 amino acids long. In germline, CDR1 is SNHLY, CDR2 FYNNEI. V gave up 6 bases and J gave up 4 bases; unmatched junction bases: 15. CDR3 protein: CASSASLIAGGRYEQYF. DNA of the CDR3: TGTGCCAGCAGCGCCTCCCTAATAGCGGGAGGTAGATACGAGCAGTACTTC.

The genes are TRBV29-1 and TRBJ2-3; no clear D gene. CDR1 is SQVTM and CDR2 is ANQGSEA in the germline V gene. This CDR3 contains 13 residues. V was clipped by 0 bases and J by 9 bases, with 13 bases between them. CDR3 in DNA: TGCAGCGTTGAAGATCTTTACAGTACCACGCAGTATTTT. It yields the protein CSVEDLYSTTQYF.

The gene calls are TRBV12-5 and TRBJ1-3; 7 nucleotides align to TRBD1. Germline V lookup: CDR1 LGHNT, CDR2 FRNRAP. This CDR3 is 17 amino acids long. The ends lost 6 bases at V and 0 bases at J; junction bases unmatched: 11. CDR3 sequence reads: CASGTTRGWTSGNTIYF. As DNA, the CDR3 is TGTGCTAGTGGCACCACCAGGGGGTGGACCTCTGGAAACACCATATATTTT.

The V call is TRBV5-4, the J call TRBJ2-7, with 7 bases lining up with TRBD2. Germline-derived CDR1 and CDR2 are SGHNT and YYREEE (reference sequence). The V and J ends lost 4 bases and 0 bases, in that order; junction bases with no gene match: 10. CDR3 length: 16 amino acids. CDR3 amino acids: CASSAPGTTSSYEQYF. The CDR3 DNA reads as TGTGCCAGCAGCGCACCCGGGACTACTAGCTCCTACGAGCAGTACTTC.

This chain links TRBV7-6 with TRBJ2-1; TRBD1 might be the D (6 bases). The CDR3 consists of 17 residues. V lost 4 bases and J 4 bases, leaving 20 bases between the germline ends. Germline V gives CDR1 SGHVS, CDR2 FNYEAQ. The CDR3 bases are TGTGCCAGCAGCTCACTTTCCCGACAGGATCTATACAATGAGCAGTTCTTC. Translated, it gives CASSSLSRQDLYNEQFF.

V and J are TRBV5-1 and TRBJ2-2; TRBD1 is a possible D gene (6 bases). The CDR3 runs 15 residues. Germline V CDR1 and CDR2: SGHRS, YFSETQ. V lost 0 bases to trimming and J lost 0 bases, with 6 bases between them. CDR3 DNA sequence: TGCGCCAGCAGCTTGGGGACAGCGAACACCGGGGAGCTGTTTTTT. Translated: CASSLGTANTGELFF. The whole variable domain, filled in from reference TRBV5-1 and TRBJ2-2, reads KAGVTQTPRYLIKTRGQQVTLSCSPISGHRSVSWYQQTPGQGLQFLFEYFSETQRNKGNFPGRFSGRQFSNSRSEMNVSTLELGDSALYLCASSLGTANTGELFFGEGSRLTVL.

The CDR3 coding sequence is TGTGCCAGCAGTAACCCCACGACAGGCTATGGCTACACCTTC. It translates to CASSNPTTGYGYTF. The J gene is TRBJ1-2, the V gene TRBV6-5, with a weak D call TRBD1 (6 bases). V was pared by 5 bases and J by 4 bases, with 14 bases between. Looked up from germline, CDR1 is MNHEY and CDR2 is SVGAGI. This CDR3 has 14 residues.

This clone was found a few times. The chain is built from TRBV6-4 and TRBJ2-1; TRBD2 might be the D (5 bases). Trimming took 0 bases from V and 0 from J, leaving 9 bases between them. Germline CDR1 is MRHNA and CDR2 is SNTAGT. The CDR3 consists of 16 residues. The CDR3 bases are TGTGCCAGCAGTGACTCGGAGGATAGCTCCTACAATGAGCAGTTCTTC. Translating gives CASSDSEDSSYNEQFF.

V gene TRBV7-9 combines with J gene TRBJ1-2; D possibly corresponds to TRBD1 (6 bases). V lost 0 bases to trimming and J lost 5 bases, with 13 bases between them. The germline V gene has CDR1 SEHNR and CDR2 FQNEAQ (reference sequence). CDR3 size: 15 residues. The CDR3 sequence is CASSLAPTGSYGYTF. CDR3 sequence (DNA): TGTGCCAGCAGCTTAGCCCCGACAGGATCATATGGCTACACCTTC.

The chain combines TRBV6-1 with TRBJ2-1; TRBD1 agrees at 9 bases. Germline-derived CDR1 and CDR2 are MNHNS and SASEGT. This CDR3 region has 15 residues. J was trimmed by 9 bases and V by 4 bases; bases with no gene match: 10. As DNA, the CDR3 is TGTGCCAGCAGTGGAACCCGGGACAGGGCGCTTGAGCAGTTCTTC. This gives the protein CASSGTRDRALEQFF.

V gene TRBV15 combines with J gene TRBJ1-1; D possibly corresponds to TRBD1 (6 bases). This CDR3 spans 15 amino acids. CDR1 and CDR2 from the germline V gene are LNHNV and YYDKDF (reference sequence). V lost 2 bases to trimming and J lost 2 bases, with 12 bases between them. CDR3 coding DNA: TGTGCCACCAGCAGACCACCGGGACATAACACTGAAGCTTTCTTT. Translating gives CATSRPPGHNTEAFF.

The rearrangement uses TRBV5-1 and TRBJ1-4; the D gene is possibly TRBD1 (6 bases). The CDR3 is made up of 16 amino acids. The V gene lost 4 bases and the J gene lost 3 bases, with 16 bases spanning the gap. CDR1 is SGHRS, CDR2 YFSETQ, per germline. CDR3 region: CASSKGQLIANEKLFF. For the CDR3, the DNA is TGCGCCAGCAGCAAAGGACAGCTTATAGCTAATGAAAAACTGTTTTTT.

The J gene is TRBJ2-7, the V gene TRBV6-5; perhaps TRBD1 as D (6 bases). V lost 5 bases, J lost 3 bases, and 14 bases lay in between. Germline V lookup: CDR1 MNHEY, CDR2 SVGAGI. CDR3 size: 14 residues. The CDR3 DNA reads as TGTGCCAGCAGTCTGCCGGGACAAATCTACGAGCAGTACTTC. Encoded protein: CASSLPGQIYEQYF.